The TCR beta chain described here comes from a study of spatial heterogeneity in lung cancer. About the research overall: Sequencing of follow-up PBMC samples took place when they were available, at a median of approximately 25 months after resection. Each unique TCR and UMI combination was seen more than ten times on average in raw reads.

This CDR3 is 15 amino acids long. V dropped 3 bases and J dropped 0 bases, with 12 bases sitting between them. Documented time point: blood at routine non-recurrence follow-up after resection. Sequencing was performed on whole RNA extracted from tumor and nontumor lung tissue, or from frozen PBMC, and the material was left unsorted. TCRdb analysed the 5' RACE reads with MiXCR anew, one entry per CDR3 protein. This table holds some 46,000 distinct CDR3 sequences, approximately 12% found once. The sequenced sample was PBMCs, obtained at follow-up. This TCR was sampled from a male donor with early-stage non-small cell lung cancer. J is TRBJ2-7 and V is TRBV12-3 or TRBV12-4; perhaps TRBD1 as D (5 bases). For the CDR3, the DNA is TGTGCCAGCAGTTTTGACAGCGCTACCTCCTACGAGCAGTACTTC. This translates into CASSFDSATSYEQYF.